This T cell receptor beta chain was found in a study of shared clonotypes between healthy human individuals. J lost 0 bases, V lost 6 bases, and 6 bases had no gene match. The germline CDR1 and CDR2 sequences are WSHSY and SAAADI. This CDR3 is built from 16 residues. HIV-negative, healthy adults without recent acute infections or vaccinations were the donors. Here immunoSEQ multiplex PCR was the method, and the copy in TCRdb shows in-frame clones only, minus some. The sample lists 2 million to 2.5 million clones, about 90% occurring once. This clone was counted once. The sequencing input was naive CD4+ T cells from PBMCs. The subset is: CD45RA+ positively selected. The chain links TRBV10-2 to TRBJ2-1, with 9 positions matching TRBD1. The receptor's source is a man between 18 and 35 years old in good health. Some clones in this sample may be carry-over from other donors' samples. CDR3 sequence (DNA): TGCGCCAGCAGACAGGGGGCCCGGAGCTCCTACAATGAGCAGTTCTTC. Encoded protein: CASRQGARSSYNEQFF.